Listed here are 10 T cell receptor beta chains from one sample, sequenced in a study of technical replicates of blood from several donors. Profiled with immunoSEQ multiplex PCR; TCRdb holds only in-frame clones, not every one. The sample includes some 82,000 clones, less than 98% of them seen just once. Input material: T cells isolated from PBMCs. The source of these receptors is a human donor in good health.

This clone was found once. This chain connects TRBV13 to TRBJ2-1; 9 bases agree with TRBD2. The CDR3 extends over 15 amino acids. In germline, CDR1 is PRHDT, CDR2 FYEKMQ (reference sequence). The junction had 11 bases not matched to a gene; V was cut back by 5 bases and J by 9 bases. In DNA, the CDR3 is TGTGCCAGCAGCCCGCAGGATGCGGGGGGGCTTGAGCAGTTCTTC. Its protein is CASSPQDAGGLEQFF.

V and J are TRBV18 and TRBJ2-7, with TRBD2 identical over 8 bases. Trimming at V came to 0 bases and at J to 3 bases, leaving 4 bases not matched to a gene. The germline gives CDR1 KGHSH, CDR2 LQKENI. The CDR3 has 15 residues. Here the CDR3 reads CASSPPGREVYEQYF. The CDR3 nucleotides read TGTGCCAGCTCACCACCGGGGCGGGAGGTCTACGAGCAGTACTTC.

This clone has a single count. The rearrangement links TRBV5-1 to TRBJ2-7; TRBD2 matches 10 bases. This CDR3 spans 15 amino acids. CDR1 and CDR2 (germline): SGHRS, YFSETQ. V lost 0 bases, J lost 5 bases, and 5 bases stayed unmatched. The CDR3 loop reads CASSLGQGLANEQYF. CDR3 nucleotide sequence: TGCGCCAGCAGCTTGGGGCAGGGACTAGCGAACGAGCAGTACTTC.

This chain joins TRBV19 and TRBJ1-4, with a tentative D call TRBD1 (5 bases). Germline CDR1 LNHDA, CDR2 SQIVND (reference sequence). The V gene lost 9 bases and the J gene lost 8 bases, with 10 bases spanning the gap. The CDR3 is 11 amino acids. The CDR3 is CASRVSEKLFF. The DNA for the CDR3 is TGTGCCAGCAGGGTTTCCGAAAAACTGTTTTTT.

The CDR3 region has the DNA TGTGCCAGCAGCTTAGCTGACAGGGGAGCTTTCTTT. It translates to CASSLADRGAFF. The J gene is TRBJ1-1, the V gene TRBV7-8, with TRBD1 matching 8 bases. Germline-derived CDR1 and CDR2 are SGHVS and FQNEAQ. This CDR3 is 12 amino acids long. Losses at the gene ends were 0 bases for V and 10 bases for J; bases not matched to a gene: 1.

The V and J genes are TRBV19 and TRBJ1-1; 8 bases agree with TRBD1. The CDR3 sequence is 18 residues long. Germline V gives CDR1 LNHDA, CDR2 SQIVND (reference sequence). V was clipped by 0 bases and J by 0 bases; unmatched bases: 9. CDR3 sequence reads: CASSIERTGKVVNTEAFF. As DNA, the CDR3 is TGTGCCAGTAGTATAGAAAGGACAGGGAAAGTCGTGAACACTGAAGCTTTCTTT.

The chain couples TRBV5-6 to TRBJ1-5; D may be TRBD1 (6 bases). V was clipped by 4 bases and J by 6 bases, with 14 bases between them. The CDR3 has 14 residues. Germline values: CDR1 SGHDT, CDR2 YYEEEE. CDR3 sequence reads: CASSTTGGRQPQHF. CDR3 nucleotides: TGTGCCAGCAGCACAACGGGGGGCCGTCAGCCCCAGCATTTT.

This sequence joins TRBV27 and TRBJ2-1; 9 nucleotides align to TRBD2. The germline gives CDR1 MNHEY, CDR2 SMNVEV (reference sequence). This CDR3 contains 15 residues. V lost 5 bases and J lost 7; bases outside the gene matches: 9. Here the CDR3 reads CASSTHAGGGNEQFF. The CDR3, as DNA: TGTGCCAGCAGTACCCATGCGGGGGGGGGTAATGAGCAGTTCTTC.

This clone was seen just once. The genes are TRBV6-5 and TRBJ2-2, with D possibly being TRBD1 (5 bases). CDR1 is MNHEY, CDR2 SVGAGI, per germline. Trimming pared 2 bases from V and 5 bases from J, leaving 12 bases between. This CDR3 region has 15 residues. CDR3 nucleotide sequence: TGTGCCAGCAGTTACGGTGTAGGGGAAACCGGGGAGCTGTTTTTT. Translation: CASSYGVGETGELFF.

This clone was seen more than once but under ten times. The CDR3 is CASSLRQGVSPLHF. Written as DNA, the CDR3 is TGTGCCAGCAGCTTACGACAGGGAGTATCACCCCTCCACTTT. The genes are TRBV13 and TRBJ1-6; 7 bases map to TRBD1. The CDR3 is 14 amino acids. Trimming removed 2 bases from V and 10 bases from J; junction bases left unmatched: 5. Germline CDR1 reads PRHDT; CDR2 reads FYEKMQ (reference sequence).